This record concerns one TCR beta chain sequence. Use of 60 Vbeta and 13 Jbeta primers characterized the PCR. Clones were sequenced by immunoSEQ multiplex PCR, and TCRdb holds only the in-frame ones, with some missing. Found here are approximately 110,000 clones, around 15% of them singletons; the top ten hold more than 0.8%. This sample was taken from a study of cytomegalovirus exposure and HLA in healthy donors. This sequence originates from a female donor in good health and CMV-seronegative. The source material was PBMCs.

CDR3 DNA sequence: TGTGCCAGCAGCCCTTTACCGGGACAGGCGGGCTTTGTGGATGGCTACACCTTC. Translation: CASSPLPGQAGFVDGYTF. This rearrangement joins TRBV7-9 to TRBJ1-2; 8 nucleotides agree with TRBD1. Germline V CDR1 and CDR2: SEHNR, FQNEAQ (reference sequence). The CDR3 is 18 residues long. V lost 5 bases, J lost 6 bases, and 20 bases stayed unmatched.